This TCR beta chain was recorded in a study of vaccination and CD4 T cells after COVID-19. Across the study: The study drew post-COVID samples a median about 100 days after diagnosis (range 35 to 161).

TCRdb called the PCR reads again in MiXCR, with one record for every CDR3 protein. In the table there are approximately 29,000 distinct CDR3 sequences, 50% of which are singletons. CDR1 and CDR2 (germline): MDHEN, SYDVKM. The CDR3 is 15 amino acids. With 1 base removed from V and 0 bases from J, the gap between germline ends came to 7 bases. Time point here: late sampling 161 to 241 days after vaccination in three convalescent patients. The TCR comes from a human donor who had recovered from COVID-19. The input for sequencing was CD4+ T cells from blood, taken about 7 months after SARS-CoV-2 vaccination. The chain employs TRBV28 and TRBJ2-1, with D perhaps matching TRBD2 (6 bases). The CDR3 here is CASSLLGGSYNEQFF. CDR3 in DNA: TGTGCCAGCAGTTTATTGGGGGGCTCCTACAATGAGCAGTTCTTC.